A single sample gave rise to the 5 T cell receptor beta chains below, sequenced in a study of metastatic and nonmetastatic thyroid tumors. Until they underwent thyroid surgery, no patient had received any treatment. TCRdb re-called the PCR reads with MiXCR. The sample has some 21,000 clones, roughly 23% seen once. Sequencing input: tumor tissue. The receptor source for this set is a female donor with papillary thyroid cancer or a benign thyroid nodule (not recorded which). Some clones in this sample may be carry-over from other donors' samples.

This clone is judged medium-sized (0.01 to 0.1%). This chain connects TRBV6-2 or TRBV6-3 to TRBJ1-1, with D uncertain. Germline-derived CDR1 and CDR2 are MNHEY and SVGEGT. The V end lost 3 bases, the J end lost 5 bases, and 7 bases lay between the germline ends. This CDR3 is 12 amino acids long. DNA of the CDR3: TGTGCCAGCAGTTATGGTCGGACTGAAGCTTTCTTT. It yields the protein CASSYGRTEAFF.

The table lists this clone with a few counts. This chain connects TRBV19 to TRBJ1-1, with D perhaps matching TRBD1 (5 bases). V was trimmed by 3 bases and J by 4 bases, leaving 9 bases between them. CDR3 length: 13 amino acids. The germline CDR1 and CDR2 sequences are LNHDA and SQIVND (reference sequence). The DNA of the CDR3 is TGTGCCAGTAGTATTACGGGGACCACTGAAGCTTTCTTT. Its translation is CASSITGTTEAFF.

This clone was found many times. The chain joins TRBV18 to TRBJ2-5, with D unresolved. Trimming left V 3 bases short and J 5 bases short, with 10 bases between. Germline values: CDR1 KGHSH, CDR2 LQKENI. The CDR3 extends over 13 amino acids. The CDR3 sequence is CASSPQVVETQYF. The CDR3 nucleotides are TGTGCCAGCTCACCTCAGGTAGTGGAGACCCAGTACTTC.

V is TRBV5-1 and J is TRBJ2-2; D is possibly TRBD2 (6 bases). Trimming shortened V by 0 bases and J by 0 bases, and 9 bases separated the two germline ends. The length of the CDR3 is 16 residues. CDR1 and CDR2 from the germline V gene are SGHRS and YFSETQ. In DNA form, the CDR3 reads TGCGCCAGCAGCTTGGATGGAGGGGCGAACACCGGGGAGCTGTTTTTT. It encodes CASSLDGGANTGELFF. The variable domain in full, completed from reference TRBV5-1 and TRBJ2-2, reads KAGVTQTPRYLIKTRGQQVTLSCSPISGHRSVSWYQQTPGQGLQFLFEYFSETQRNKGNFPGRFSGRQFSNSRSEMNVSTLELGDSALYLCASSLDGGANTGELFFGEGSRLTVL.

J is TRBJ2-3 and V is TRBV11-2; no clear D. V lost 5 bases to trimming and J lost 3 bases, with 12 bases between them. The CDR3 sequence is 14 residues long. Germline lookup yields CDR1 SGHAT and CDR2 FQNNGV. The CDR3 DNA follows: TGTGCCAGCAGCCCCCTCCTAGGGACAGATACGCAGTATTTT. Translation: CASSPLLGTDTQYF.